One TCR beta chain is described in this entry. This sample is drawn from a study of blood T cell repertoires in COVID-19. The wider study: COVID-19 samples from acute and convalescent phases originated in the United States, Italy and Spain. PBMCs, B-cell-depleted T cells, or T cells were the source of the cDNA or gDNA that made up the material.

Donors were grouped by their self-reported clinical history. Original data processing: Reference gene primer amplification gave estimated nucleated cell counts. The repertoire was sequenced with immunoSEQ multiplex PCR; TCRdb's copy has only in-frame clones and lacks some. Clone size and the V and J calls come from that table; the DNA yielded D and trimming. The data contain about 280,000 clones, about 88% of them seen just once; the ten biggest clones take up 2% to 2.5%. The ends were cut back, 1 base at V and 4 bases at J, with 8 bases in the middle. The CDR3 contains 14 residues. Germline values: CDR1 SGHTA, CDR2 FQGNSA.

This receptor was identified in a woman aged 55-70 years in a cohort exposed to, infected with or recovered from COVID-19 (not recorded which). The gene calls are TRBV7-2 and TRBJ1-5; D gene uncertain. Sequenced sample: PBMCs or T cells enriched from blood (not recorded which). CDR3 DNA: TGTGCCAGCAGCTTAGTCAGAATAAATCAGCCCCAGCATTTT. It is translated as CASSLVRINQPQHF.